What follows are 18 T cell receptor beta chains derived from one specimen sequenced in a study of post-analysis software for immune sequencing data. No antigen has been assigned to these receptors. Broader study findings: Among roughly five TRBV segments more frequent in patients than controls were TRBV5-6, TRBV5-1 and TRBV20-1.

TCR beta cDNA libraries included unique molecular identifiers. TCRdb re-derived calls from the PCR reads in MiXCR, one entry per CDR3 protein. Among under 650,000 distinct CDR3 sequences listed, 44% were seen once. The sequencing input was blood. Source of these receptors: a girl aged 5-17 years with multiple sclerosis.

This clonotype was seen a few times. The chain is built from TRBV5-1 and TRBJ2-7; D possibly uses TRBD1 or TRBD2 (5 bases each). CDR1 SGHRS and CDR2 YFSETQ come from the germline V gene. The CDR3 runs 14 residues. V lost 5 bases, J lost 0 bases, and 12 bases lay in between. CDR3 region: CASRPTGASYEQYF. The DNA for the CDR3 is TGCGCCAGCAGACCGACCGGGGCCTCCTACGAGCAGTACTTC.

This clonotype has a handful of counts. The chain employs TRBV20-1 and TRBJ1-6; D is unresolved. CDR1 and CDR2 from the germline V gene are DFQATT and SNEGSKA (reference sequence). There are 11 residues in the CDR3. The ends were cut back, 4 bases at V and 10 bases at J, with 8 bases in the middle. This CDR3 is CSAKFKSPLHF. DNA of the CDR3: TGCAGTGCTAAATTCAAGTCACCCCTCCACTTT.

On this clonotype itself: This may come from a read error, since a much larger clone is one base off. The V and J genes are TRBV20-1 and TRBJ2-3; possible D gene TRBD2, 6 bases. The CDR3 covers 16 residues. The germline CDR1 and CDR2 sequences are DFQATT and SNEGSKA (reference sequence). The CDR3 DNA reads as TGCAGTGCTAGTATACGGTTAAAAACTAGCACAGATACGCGGTATTTT. Protein: CSASIRLKTSTDTRYF.

This rearrangement joins TRBV29-1 to TRBJ1-2; 9 bases align to TRBD1. The CDR3 runs 16 residues. Germline assignment: CDR1 SQVTM and CDR2 ANQGSEA. The junction had 8 bases not matched to a gene; V was cut back by 2 bases and J by 1 base. Here the CDR3 DNA reads TGCAGCGTTGAAACCCGGACAGGGGAGGTTAACTATGGCTACACCTTC. Protein sequence: CSVETRTGEVNYGYTF.

This clonotype has just a few counts. J is TRBJ2-7 and V is TRBV5-1, with D hard to call. CDR3 length equals 15 residues. In germline, CDR1 is SGHRS, CDR2 YFSETQ. The V and J ends lost 3 bases and 3 bases respectively, with 16 bases between them. CDR3 loop: CASSYRADWGYEQYF. The DNA of the CDR3 is TGCGCCAGCAGCTACCGGGCCGACTGGGGCTACGAGCAGTACTTC.

This clonotype was found a few times. V usage is TRBV12-3 or TRBV12-4 and J usage is TRBJ1-4, with D unclear. CDR3 length equals 12 residues. Trimming pared 5 bases from V and 4 bases from J, leaving 5 bases between. The CDR3 reads CASSLRNEKLFF. CDR3 coding DNA: TGTGCCAGCAGTCTCCGTAATGAAAAACTGTTTTTT.

This rearrangement joins TRBV11-3 to TRBJ2-1; D remains unclear. This CDR3 is built from 13 residues. The germline V gene has CDR1 SGHNT and CDR2 YENEEA. Deletions cut 1 base from V and 8 bases from J, with 9 bases between. For the CDR3, the DNA is TGTGCCAGCAGCTTAGGACGGAGTGATGAGCAGTTCTTC. Translation gives CASSLGRSDEQFF. The full variable domain, completed using reference TRBV11-3 and TRBJ2-1, is EAGVVQSPRYKIIEKKQPVAFWCNPISGHNTLYWYLQNLGQGPELLIRYENEEAVDDSQLPKDRFSAERLKGVDSTLKIQPAELGDSAVYLCASSLGRSDEQFFGPGTRLTVL.

The chain uses TRBV9 and TRBJ2-5; D may be TRBD2 (5 bases). The CDR3 runs 15 residues. V lost 0 bases and J lost 4, with 13 bases in between. Germline V gene lookup returns CDR1 SGDLS and CDR2 YYNGEE. CDR3 coding DNA: TGTGCCAGCAGCGTAGAGCCGGGGTGGGGAGAGACCCAGTACTTC. It yields the protein CASSVEPGWGETQYF. The whole variable domain, remainder taken from reference TRBV9 and TRBJ2-5, is DSGVTQTPKHLITATGQRVTLRCSPRSGDLSVYWYQQSLDQGLQFLIQYYNGEERAKGNILERFSAQQFPDLHSELNLSSLELGDSALYFCASSVEPGWGETQYFGPGTRLLVL.

This clonotype appeared a few times. This chain connects TRBV7-6 to TRBJ1-6; D gene uncertain. The V and J ends lost 1 base and 8 bases respectively, with 12 bases between them. This CDR3 spans 15 amino acids. Germline V gives CDR1 SGHVS, CDR2 FNYEAQ. CDR3 loop: CASSLGPGRDSPLHF. DNA for the CDR3: TGTGCCAGCAGCTTAGGGCCGGGTAGAGATTCACCCCTCCACTTT.

This clonotype was seen only a few times. V and J are TRBV20-1 and TRBJ2-5; no firm D call. This CDR3 has 10 amino acids. V lost 6 bases to trimming and J lost 5 bases, with 7 bases between them. Germline loops: CDR1 DFQATT, CDR2 SNEGSKA (reference sequence). The CDR3 loop reads CSAPRETQYF. DNA of the CDR3: TGCAGTGCCCCGCGGGAGACCCAGTACTTC.

This clonotype was found many times. The chain links TRBV2 to TRBJ2-5, with 8 bases fitting TRBD1. The CDR3 runs 13 residues. Germline loops: CDR1 SNHLY, CDR2 FYNNEI. Trimming cost V 6 bases and J 1 base; bases outside gene matches: 1. The DNA for the CDR3 is TGTGCCAGCAGGGACAGGGCCCAAGAGACCCAGTACTTC. Protein product: CASRDRAQETQYF.

The chain is built from TRBV3-1 and TRBJ2-7; a weak D match, TRBD2 (6 bases). There are 13 residues in the CDR3. CDR1 and CDR2 (germline): LGHDT, YNNKEL (reference sequence). Trimming took off 4 bases at V and 2 bases at J, with 9 bases between the two ends. CDR3 amino acids: CASSPSSAYEQYF. CDR3 bases: TGTGCCAGCAGCCCGTCTAGCGCCTACGAGCAGTACTTC.

This clonotype was picked up a small number of times. This rearrangement joins TRBV7-9 to TRBJ2-7; TRBD2 aligns across 14 bases. Losses at the gene ends were 4 bases for V and 6 bases for J; bases not matched to a gene: 5. Germline CDR1 is SEHNR and CDR2 is FQNEAQ (reference sequence). This CDR3 is 15 amino acids long. In DNA, the CDR3 is TGTGCCAGCAGCTCGACTAGCGGGAGGGCCCCCGAGCAGTACTTC. Translation: CASSSTSGRAPEQYF.

This clonotype was detected many times. This chain links TRBV29-1 with TRBJ2-7, with D perhaps matching TRBD1 (5 bases). Germline V gene lookup returns CDR1 SQVTM and CDR2 ANQGSEA. The ends were cut back, 7 bases at V and 5 bases at J, with 9 bases in the middle. The CDR3 contains 10 residues. For the CDR3, the DNA is TGCAGCGCCAGGGCAGACGAGCAGTACTTC. This gives the protein CSARADEQYF.

The chain recombines TRBV6-1 with TRBJ1-4; 7 nucleotides align to TRBD1. The CDR3 has 14 amino acids. Germline loops: CDR1 MNHNS, CDR2 SASEGT. The ends lost 7 bases at V and 0 bases at J; junction bases unmatched: 2. The CDR3 bases are TGTGCCAGCAAAGACAGGGCAACTAATGAAAAACTGTTTTTT. Translated, it gives CASKDRATNEKLFF.

This chain connects TRBV6-6 to TRBJ1-1; tentative D call: TRBD1 (5 bases). V was shortened by 2 bases and J by 2 bases, with 12 bases between the two germline ends. The CDR3 has 15 residues. Per germline, CDR1 MNHNY and CDR2 SVGAGI (reference sequence). The CDR3, as DNA: TGTGCCAGCAGTTACCCTGGGACGGGAAACACTGAAGCTTTCTTT. It is translated as CASSYPGTGNTEAFF.

The V gene is TRBV5-5, the J gene TRBJ1-1; D is perhaps TRBD1 (5 bases). CDR3 size: 18 residues. From germline, CDR1 is SGHKS and CDR2 YYEKEE (reference sequence). V was clipped by 7 bases and J by 1 base, with 26 bases between them. CDR3 DNA sequence: TGTGCCAGCGGAGCTTGGCAGTACGGGGGTAAGGGGAACACTGAAGCTTTCTTT. It translates to CASGAWQYGGKGNTEAFF.

V usage is TRBV2 and J usage is TRBJ2-2; D ambiguous. The CDR3 has 11 residues. In germline, CDR1 is SNHLY, CDR2 FYNNEI. V was trimmed by 3 bases and J by 7 bases, leaving 3 bases between them. For the CDR3, the DNA is TGTGCCAGCAGTGACATCGGGGAGCTGTTTTTT. Residues: CASSDIGELFF.